This is a list of T cell receptor beta chains from one sample in a study of blood T cell repertoires in COVID-19. Produced via immunoSEQ multiplex PCR; TCRdb's table is partial and in-frame only. The data hold around 100,000 clones, with 91% observed a single time. Sequencing input: peripheral blood. These TCRs come from a young man with acute or convalescent COVID-19. Each CDR3 is given with its conserved first and last residue. A D gene is named only where the DNA matches it firmly. A row's size may be missing; if present it is once, few, many or a size class.

d_call	v_call	clone_size	j_call	cdr3_nt	cdr3_aa
-	TRBV7-9	once	TRBJ1-2	TGTGCCAGCAGCTTAGCCAGGGAAGGCTACACCTTC	CASSLAREGYTF
-	TRBV5-1	-	TRBJ1-3	TGCGCCAGCAGCTTGGGGGCGAGCTCTGGAAACACCATATATTTT	CASSLGASSGNTIYF
-	TRBV4-2	-	TRBJ2-5	TGTGCCAGCAGCCAAGATACGGAGACAGAGTACCAAGAGACCCAGTACTTC	CASSQDTETEYQETQYF
TRBD1	TRBV6-6	-	TRBJ1-1	TGTGCCAGCAGCCACAGGGACAGAGAAGCTTTCTTT	CASSHRDREAFF
TRBD2	TRBV12-5	-	TRBJ2-1	TGTGCTAGTGGTTTGGTACACGGGACTAGCGACAATGAGCAGTTCTTC	CASGLVHGTSDNEQFF
-	TRBV18	-	TRBJ1-2	TGTGCCAGCTCACCAGACGGGACTCCTAACTATGGCTACACCTTC	CASSPDGTPNYGYTF
-	TRBV5-6	-	TRBJ1-1	TGTGCCAGCAGCTGGGGGACCGGGACATTGAACACTGAAGCTTTCTTT	CASSWGTGTLNTEAFF
TRBD1	TRBV5-1	-	TRBJ1-1	TGCGCCAGCAGCTTAAAATTACAGGGGGCGGGCACTGAAGCTTTCTTT	CASSLKLQGAGTEAFF
TRBD1	TRBV5-1	-	TRBJ1-6	TGCGCCAGCAGCTCGGGGTGGGGGACAGAAAATTCACCCCTCCACTTT	CASSSGWGTENSPLHF
-	TRBV5-1	once	TRBJ1-3	TGCGCCAGCAGCTTGACCGGAGGGGAGGATGGAAACACCATATATTTT	CASSLTGGEDGNTIYF
-	TRBV9	-	TRBJ1-4	TGTGCCAGCAGCGTAGTGCCCCAGGAAAAACTGTTTTTT	CASSVVPQEKLFF
TRBD1	TRBV25-1	-	TRBJ1-2	TGTGCCAGCAGCGCGACCGGGACAGGGGTGTATCACTATGGCTACACCTTC	CASSATGTGVYHYGYTF
-	TRBV5-1	once	TRBJ2-7	TGCGCCAGCAGCTCGCGGCTCCCGGCTAGCAACGAGCAGTACTTC	CASSSRLPASNEQYF
TRBD1	TRBV30	-	TRBJ1-2	TGTGCCTGGAGTGCCGGGACAGCGTATGGCTACACCTTC	CAWSAGTAYGYTF
TRBD1	TRBV24-1	-	TRBJ2-2	TGTGCCACCAGTGTACCAGGGGGCAACACCGGGGAGCTGTTTTTT	CATSVPGGNTGELFF
-	TRBV18	once	TRBJ1-1	TGTGCCAGCTCACCCATTAATTCCGGTGGGAACACTGAAGCTTTCTTT	CASSPINSGGNTEAFF
TRBD1	TRBV5-1	-	TRBJ2-7	TGCGCCAGCAGCGGACAGGGCAACGAGCAGTACTTC	CASSGQGNEQYF
-	TRBV21-1	-	TRBJ2-2	TGTGCCAGCAGCAAAGCCGCCGCAACGAACGGGTACAGGGCGCCCCCCCGGGGAGCTGTTTTT	CASSKAAATNGYRAPPRGAVF
TRBD2	TRBV7-9	-	TRBJ2-1	TGTGCCAGCAGCTTTCTTAAGGGACTAGCCACCTTCTACAATGAGCAGTTCTTC	CASSFLKGLATFYNEQFF
-	TRBV30	-	TRBJ1-2	TGTGCCTGGAGTGTTAGATGGGGCCTGGGTGGCTACACCTTC	CAWSVRWGLGGYTF
-	TRBV3-1/TRBV3-2	-	TRBJ1-2	TGTGCCAGCAGCCAAGTCCGTACGGGAAGGGATGGCTACACCTTC	CASSQVRTGRDGYTF
-	TRBV12-3/TRBV12-4	-	TRBJ1-2	TGTGCCAGCAGTTTGGCCGGGAACTATGGCTACACCTTC	CASSLAGNYGYTF
-	TRBV5-6	-	TRBJ1-5	TGTGCCAGCAGCTTGGAAGGGGCTCAGCCCCAGCATTTT	CASSLEGAQPQHF
-	TRBV7-2	-	TRBJ1-3	TGTGCCAGCAGCCCGCGACAGGCCTCTGGAAACACCATATATTTT	CASSPRQASGNTIYF
TRBD1	TRBV5-4	once	TRBJ2-3	TGTGCCAGCAGAGACAGGGTCGGGACAGATACGCAGTATTTT	CASRDRVGTDTQYF
TRBD2	TRBV9	-	TRBJ2-5	TGTGCCAGCAGCGTAAGAGTAGCGGGAGTAGGGGAGACCCAGTACTTC	CASSVRVAGVGETQYF
-	TRBV4-2	-	TRBJ1-2	TGTGCCAGCAGCCAAGCAACAGCCTCCTATGGCTACACCTTC	CASSQATASYGYTF
-	TRBV24-1	-	TRBJ2-7	TGTGCCACCAGTGACCCCGGGTCCAAAGGCCGATACGAGCAGTACTTC	CATSDPGSKGRYEQYF
TRBD2	TRBV28	-	TRBJ2-3	TGTGCCAGCAGCCCCCGCCTAGCGGGACCATACACAGATACGCAGTATTTT	CASSPRLAGPYTDTQYF
-	TRBV15	-	TRBJ1-1	TGTGCCACCAGCAGAGCCCCGGGTCTCACTAACACTGAAGCTTTCTTT	CATSRAPGLTNTEAFF
-	TRBV6-5	-	TRBJ1-6	TGTGCCAGCAGTCCTTACGGGAATAATTCACCCCTCCACTTT	CASSPYGNNSPLHF
TRBD1	TRBV9	-	TRBJ1-2	TGTGCCAGCAGCCCGACCCCTGGGACAGTCTATGGCTACACCTTC	CASSPTPGTVYGYTF
TRBD2	TRBV5-1	-	TRBJ2-7	TGCGCCAGCAGCTTGGTGACTAGCGGATTCTACGAGCAGTACTTC	CASSLVTSGFYEQYF
-	TRBV19	-	TRBJ2-7	TGTGCCAGTAGTATCGAGCCAGGTCCCTACGAGCAGTACTTC	CASSIEPGPYEQYF
-	TRBV10-2	-	TRBJ1-1	TGCGCCAGCACCTCAGGGGTTTCGACTGAAGCTTTCTTT	CASTSGVSTEAFF
TRBD1	TRBV25-1	-	TRBJ2-1	TGTGCCAGCAGCCACCGGGACAGGCAGTACAATGAGCAGTTCTTC	CASSHRDRQYNEQFF
TRBD1	TRBV29-1	-	TRBJ1-2	TGCAGCGTTGACAGGGGGACAGGGAATAGCTATGGCTACACCTTC	CSVDRGTGNSYGYTF
-	TRBV5-6	-	TRBJ2-4	TGTGCCAGCAGCTCCCTGCAGGGGGGAGATTTAGCCAAAAACATTCAGTACTTC	CASSSLQGGDLAKNIQYF
TRBD1	TRBV18	-	TRBJ1-6	TGTGCCAGCTCACCGATCCAGGACAGGGAGGGAGGCTCACCCCTCCACTTT	CASSPIQDREGGSPLHF
TRBD1	TRBV27	-	TRBJ2-3	TGTGCCAGCAGTTACCCCGGGACAGGCACAGATACGCAGTATTTT	CASSYPGTGTDTQYF
-	TRBV30	-	TRBJ1-6	TGTGCCTGGAGTGAACGGGGGGTAGGGAATTCACCCCTCCACTTT	CAWSERGVGNSPLHF
TRBD1	TRBV7-9	few	TRBJ1-1	TGTGCCAGCAGCTTAGGAGGGCAGGGGGCGTACACTGAAGCTTTCTTT	CASSLGGQGAYTEAFF
TRBD2	TRBV24-1	-	TRBJ2-5	TGTGCCACCGGCGGGAGCCCAAAAGAGACCCAGTACTTC	CATGGSPKETQYF
TRBD2	TRBV7-8	-	TRBJ2-2	TGTGCCAGCAGCTTTAGACTAGCGGGGAACCCCGGGGAGCTGTTTTTT	CASSFRLAGNPGELFF
-	TRBV28	-	TRBJ1-2	TGTGCCAGCAGAAATACAGGGACCTATGGCTACACCTTC	CASRNTGTYGYTF
-	TRBV24-1	-	TRBJ2-7	TGTGCCACCAGTGATTCGTGGGGGGTGCGTTACGAGCAGTACTTC	CATSDSWGVRYEQYF
-	TRBV7-9	-	TRBJ1-3	TGTGCCAGCAGCTTAAAGGTCAGGGCCCAAAACACCATATATTTT	CASSLKVRAQNTIYF
-	TRBV2	-	TRBJ2-7	TGTGCCAGCAGTGCGGGATTAGGGGGGGGCGGCGAGCAGTACTTC	CASSAGLGGGGEQYF
-	TRBV15	-	TRBJ1-1	TGTGCCACCAGCATTTCAGGGAAGGGAAGGACTGAAGCTTTCTTT	CATSISGKGRTEAFF
TRBD2	TRBV7-8	-	TRBJ2-1	TGTGCCAGCAGCCTGTTTGGCGGGAGGGGGGCCTACAATGAGCAGTTCTTC	CASSLFGGRGAYNEQFF